Described below is a single T cell receptor (beta chain) sequence and its context. Its antigen is not identified. The source of the sample is a study of T cell responses to AZD1222 COVID-19 vaccine. Germline CDR1 and CDR2: LGHNT and FRNRAP. V was pared by 7 bases and J by 9 bases, with 13 bases between. The CDR3 has 12 amino acids. Points from the study as a whole: As reported, nearly half of all spike-specific TCRs target variant regions that are unmutated.

Data came from immunoSEQ multiplex PCR; TCRdb stores just in-frame clones and leaves some out. Of 130,000 to 150,000 clones in the sample, approximately 91% were seen once. The starting material was peripheral blood, obtained 28 days after the second AZD1222 dose. This clonotype was obtained from an adult who received the AZD1222 COVID-19 vaccine. The chain employs TRBV12-5 and TRBJ2-4, with D tentatively TRBD2 (5 bases). The CDR3 sequence is CASAFGGGIQYF. As DNA, the CDR3 is TGTGCTAGTGCCTTTGGTGGAGGCATTCAGTACTTC.